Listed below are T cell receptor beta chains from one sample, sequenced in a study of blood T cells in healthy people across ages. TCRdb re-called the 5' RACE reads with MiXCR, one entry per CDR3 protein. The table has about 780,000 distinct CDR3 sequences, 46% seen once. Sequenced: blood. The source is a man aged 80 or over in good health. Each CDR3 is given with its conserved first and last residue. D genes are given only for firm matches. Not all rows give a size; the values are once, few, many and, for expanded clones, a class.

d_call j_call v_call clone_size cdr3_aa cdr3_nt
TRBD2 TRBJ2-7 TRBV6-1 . CASSEGREIDEQYF TGTGCCAGCAGTGAAGGGCGGGAGATCGACGAGCAGTACTTC
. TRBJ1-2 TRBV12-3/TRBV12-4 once CASSLSGAGYGVDGYTF TGTGCCAGCAGTTTGTCCGGGGCAGGGTATGGAGTGGATGGCTACACCTTC
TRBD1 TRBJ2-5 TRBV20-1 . CSAKGQAQETQYF TGCAGTGCTAAGGGACAGGCCCAGGAGACCCAGTACTTC
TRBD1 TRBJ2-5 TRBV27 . CASSKLGQQETQYF TGTGCCAGCAGTAAACTGGGACAGCAAGAGACCCAGTACTTC
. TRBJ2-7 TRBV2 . CASSARTGTAYNEQYF TGTGCCAGCAGTGCTAGAACCGGGACTGCTTACAATGAGCAGTACTTC
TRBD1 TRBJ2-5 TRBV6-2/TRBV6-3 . CASRRTGIETQYF TGTGCCAGCAGACGGACAGGGATCGAGACCCAGTACTTC
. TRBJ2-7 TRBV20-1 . CSARFPPYEQYF TGCAGTGCTAGATTTCCCCCTTACGAGCAGTACTTC
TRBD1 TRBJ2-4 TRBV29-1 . CSVEATGGFWYF TGCAGCGTAGAAGCAACAGGGGGATTTTGGTACTTC
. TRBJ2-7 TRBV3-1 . CASSQENRAAYEQYF TGTGCCAGCAGCCAAGAGAACAGGGCAGCCTACGAGCAGTACTTC
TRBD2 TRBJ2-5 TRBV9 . CASSPRGGSVLGETQYF TGTGCCAGCAGCCCCCGGGGGGGGTCGGTGCTTGGAGAGACCCAGTACTTC
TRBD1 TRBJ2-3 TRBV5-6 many CASSLTGGSTDTQYF TGCGCCAGCAGCTTAACAGGGGGCTCCACAGATACGCAGTATTTT
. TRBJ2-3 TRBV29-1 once CSGGAVMGADTQYF TGCAGCGGAGGGGCGGTAATGGGTGCAGATACGCAGTATTTT
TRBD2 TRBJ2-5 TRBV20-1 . CSARARGGIQETQYF TGCAGTGCTAGAGCTCGCGGGGGGATCCAAGAGACCCAGTACTTC
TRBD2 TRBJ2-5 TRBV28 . CASSLPGRAGVFKETQYF TGTGCCAGCAGTCTTCCGGGACGAGCGGGAGTATTCAAAGAGACCCAGTACTTC
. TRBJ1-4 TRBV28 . CASSQSNEKLFF TGTGCCAGCAGTCAGTCGAATGAAAAACTGTTTTTT
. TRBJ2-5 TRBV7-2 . CASSSDRRQETQYF TGTGCCAGCAGCTCGGACAGACGACAAGAGACCCAGTACTTC
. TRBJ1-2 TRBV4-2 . CASSQGGTYDYGYTF TGTGCCAGCAGCCAAGGAGGGACCTACGATTATGGCTACACCTTC
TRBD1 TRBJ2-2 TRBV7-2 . CASREGQGNTGELFF TGTGCCAGCAGGGAAGGACAGGGTAACACCGGGGAGCTGTTTTTT
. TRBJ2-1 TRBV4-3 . CASSLGTSFNEQFF TGCGCCAGCAGCCTGGGTACAAGCTTTAATGAGCAGTTCTTC
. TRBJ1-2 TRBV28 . CASSFRESYGYTF TGTGCCAGCAGTTTTCGGGAATCCTATGGCTACACCTTC
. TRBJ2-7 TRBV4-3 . CASSQDYSSYEQYF TGCGCCAGCAGCCAAGATTACAGTTCCTACGAGCAGTACTTC
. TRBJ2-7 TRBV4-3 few CASSQDRSGSYNEQYF TGCGCCAGCAGCCAAGATCGTAGCGGATCCTACAATGAGCAGTACTTC
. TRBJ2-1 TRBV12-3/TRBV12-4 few CASSLVTAGDEQFF TGTGCCAGCAGTTTAGTAACAGCAGGGGATGAGCAGTTCTTC
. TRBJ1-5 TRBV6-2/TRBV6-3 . CASSYSGDDQPQHF TGTGCCAGCAGTTACTCAGGGGACGATCAGCCCCAGCATTTT
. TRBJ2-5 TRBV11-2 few CASSLDLGDQGETQYF TGTGCCAGCAGCTTAGATCTTGGAGACCAGGGGGAGACCCAGTACTTC
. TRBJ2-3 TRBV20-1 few CSAEGADTQYF TGCAGTGCCGAGGGGGCAGATACGCAGTATTTT
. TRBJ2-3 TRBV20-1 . CSAAPESQTDTQYF TGCAGTGCCGCCCCGGAGTCCCAGACAGATACGCAGTATTTT
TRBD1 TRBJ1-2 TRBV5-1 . CASSLASQGAAYGYTF TGCGCCAGCAGCTTGGCCTCCCAGGGGGCTGCCTATGGCTACACCTTC
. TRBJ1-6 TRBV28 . CASSSRASSPLHF TGTGCCAGCAGTAGCAGGGCGAGCTCACCCCTCCACTTT